The rows below give T cell receptor beta chains drawn from one sample of a study of molecular identifiers for immune sequencing clone quantification. TCRdb itself ran the PCR reads through MiXCR, one entry per CDR3 protein. The table includes more than 450,000 distinct CDR3 sequences, 20% to 25% detected once. Sequencing was carried out using naive CD8+ T cells from blood, with Jurkat cell RNA spiked in. Every receptor here comes from a human donor in good health. Some libraries in this study had Jurkat cell RNA spiked in. Each CDR3 is given without its conserved first and last residue.

v_call	j_call	cdr3_aa
TRBV6-1	TRBJ2-1	ASSEAGQSSYNEQF
TRBV20-1	TRBJ2-7	SANRDRGFYEQY
TRBV6-5	TRBJ2-5	ASSYLQGMQETQY
TRBV7-7	TRBJ2-2	ASSLGGTGDSANTGELF
TRBV7-9	TRBJ2-2	ASSPSPGVTEELF
TRBV5-1	TRBJ2-7	ASSFTSGVYEQY
TRBV12-3/TRBV12-4	TRBJ2-5	ASSLYGVYQETQY
TRBV6-1	TRBJ2-7	ASRVRDTTYEQY
TRBV29-1	TRBJ1-1	SVKIRDHPNTEAF
TRBV28	TRBJ2-3	ASIPLGPSGPTDTQY
TRBV20-1	TRBJ2-4	SARDADSLTKNIQY
TRBV19	TRBJ2-7	ASRVGGGYEQY
TRBV5-4	TRBJ2-1	ASSPEQGLYNEQF
TRBV5-3	TRBJ2-5	ASSWGRNLETQH
TRBV4-2	TRBJ2-7	ASSQPGTGQEQY
TRBV7-9	TRBJ2-2	ASSSIRLGQGNTGELF
TRBV2	TRBJ2-7	ASSDLDGTYEQY
TRBV6-6	TRBJ1-1	ASSYSLQGETSTEAF
TRBV27	TRBJ2-7	ASSLWGSSGRAREQY
TRBV4-1	TRBJ2-3	ASSRRWTSGSGDTQY
TRBV7-9	TRBJ1-2	ASSYGEARYGYT
TRBV30	TRBJ1-6	AWTIGEHNSPLH
TRBV28	TRBJ1-1	ASSYSGKVAEAF
TRBV6-5	TRBJ2-7	ASSLTGVGSYEQY
TRBV3-1	TRBJ1-1	ASSHGQIEAF
TRBV4-1	TRBJ1-1	ASSAQGVGTEAF
TRBV6-5	TRBJ2-7	ASSYVPGTVYEQY
TRBV4-1	TRBJ1-1	ASSHGAGVPTEAF
TRBV28	TRBJ2-7	ASSLNQGRPNYEQY
TRBV11-3	TRBJ2-6	PRQPAPGANVLT
TRBV7-6	TRBJ2-3	ASSENYWRGEGTQY
TRBV11-2	TRBJ1-4	ASSFAARSNEKLF
TRBV5-1	TRBJ2-2	ASRSYYGAGELF
TRBV12-3/TRBV12-4	TRBJ2-3	ASRDRLGAGLADTQY
TRBV9	TRBJ1-2	ASTAELWTGNDGYT
TRBV10-3	TRBJ2-7	AISGAGTASYEQY
TRBV6-5	TRBJ2-1	ASSWERPYNEQF
TRBV7-9	TRBJ1-5	ASSSGGNQPQH
TRBV27	TRBJ2-3	ARGDRGTDTQY
TRBV3-1	TRBJ2-5	ASSPPLAETQY
TRBV30	TRBJ2-7	AWSVLAGAYEQY
TRBV7-8	TRBJ1-4	ASSLVWGQGNEKLF
TRBV19	TRBJ1-1	ASSPTGNTEAF
TRBV19	TRBJ2-7	ASSIGADSYYEQY
TRBV5-1	TRBJ2-1	ASSLVAGGNEQF
TRBV14	TRBJ1-3	ASSPRDVSTGNTIY
TRBV5-1	TRBJ1-1	ASSLDRELPEAF
TRBV11-2	TRBJ2-7	ASSPITSVQY
TRBV7-8	TRBJ1-1	ASSLVVGGWKTEAF
TRBV9	TRBJ1-3	ASSVSGQGVAGNTIY
TRBV2	TRBJ2-1	AASARGRGYNEQF
TRBV24-1	TRBJ2-5	ATSGVGSGSLETQY
TRBV28	TRBJ2-7	ASSSWTSGRDEQY
TRBV9	TRBJ1-1	ASSVGTGGIAEAF